The TCR beta chain described here comes from a study of cytotoxic CD8 clonotypes in ibrutinib-treated CLL. General observations from the study: Public clonotypes were uncommon and contracted or stayed stable on treatment. At the start, clonality exceeded age-matched healthy donors and followed circulating CD8+ T-cell counts.

A remark on this clone: Its specificity is not known.

Investigators sourced around 2 micrograms of genomic DNA from cryopreserved PBMCs for TCR beta libraries. Using immunoSEQ multiplex PCR, the repertoire was profiled, and TCRdb retains in-frame clones only, with some absent. This table holds 100,000 to 150,000 clones, 80% to 90% found once. The CDR3 has 15 residues. CDR1 is SGDLS, CDR2 YYNGEE, per germline. With 4 bases removed from V and 0 bases from J, the gap between germline ends came to 13 bases. V is TRBV9 and J is TRBJ2-5; D may correspond to TRBD1 or TRBD2 (6 bases each). This TCR was recovered from a human donor with chronic lymphocytic leukemia. The sequencing used PBMCs, collected after 24 months of ibrutinib treatment. The CDR3 is CASSLFGGDQETQYF. DNA of the CDR3: TGTGCCAGCAGCCTATTCGGGGGCGACCAAGAGACCCAGTACTTC.